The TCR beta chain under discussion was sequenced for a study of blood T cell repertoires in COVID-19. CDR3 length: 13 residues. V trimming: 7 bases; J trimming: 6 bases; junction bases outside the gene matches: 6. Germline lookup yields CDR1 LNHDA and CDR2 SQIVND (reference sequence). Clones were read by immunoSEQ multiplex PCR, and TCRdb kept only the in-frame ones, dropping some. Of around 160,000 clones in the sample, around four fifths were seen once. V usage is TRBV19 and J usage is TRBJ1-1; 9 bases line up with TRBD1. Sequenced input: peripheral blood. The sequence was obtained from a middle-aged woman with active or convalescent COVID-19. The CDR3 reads CASNWGQGSEAFF. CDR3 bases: TGTGCCAGTAACTGGGGACAGGGCTCTGAAGCTTTCTTT.